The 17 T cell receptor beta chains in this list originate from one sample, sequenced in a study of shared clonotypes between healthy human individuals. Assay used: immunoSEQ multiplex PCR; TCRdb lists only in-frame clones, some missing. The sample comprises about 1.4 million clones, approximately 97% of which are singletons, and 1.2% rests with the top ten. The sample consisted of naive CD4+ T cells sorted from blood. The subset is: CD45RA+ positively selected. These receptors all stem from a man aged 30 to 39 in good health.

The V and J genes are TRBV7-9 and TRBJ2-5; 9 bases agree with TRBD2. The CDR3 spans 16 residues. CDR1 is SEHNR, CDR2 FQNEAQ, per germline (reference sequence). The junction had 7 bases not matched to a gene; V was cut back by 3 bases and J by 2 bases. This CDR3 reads CASSFLRLAAQETQYF. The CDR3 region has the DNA TGTGCCAGCAGCTTTTTGAGACTAGCGGCGCAAGAGACCCAGTACTTC.

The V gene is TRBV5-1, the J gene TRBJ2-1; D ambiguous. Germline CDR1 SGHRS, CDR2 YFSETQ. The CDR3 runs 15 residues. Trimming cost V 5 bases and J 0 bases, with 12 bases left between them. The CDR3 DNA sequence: TGCGCCAGCAGTAGTGGGTCGAGCTCCTACAATGAGCAGTTCTTC. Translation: CASSSGSSSYNEQFF.

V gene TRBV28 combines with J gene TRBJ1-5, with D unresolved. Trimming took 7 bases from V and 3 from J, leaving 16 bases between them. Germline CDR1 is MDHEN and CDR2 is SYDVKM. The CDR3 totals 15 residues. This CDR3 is CASTPSDGYNQPQHF. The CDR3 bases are TGTGCCAGCACCCCTTCGGACGGTTACAATCAGCCCCAGCATTTT.

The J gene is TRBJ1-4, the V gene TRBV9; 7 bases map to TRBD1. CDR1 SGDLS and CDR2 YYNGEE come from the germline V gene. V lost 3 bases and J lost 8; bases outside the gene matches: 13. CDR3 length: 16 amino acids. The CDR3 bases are TGTGCCAGCAGCGAAGGCTCACAGGGGAGACGGGAAAAACTGTTTTTT. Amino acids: CASSEGSQGRREKLFF.

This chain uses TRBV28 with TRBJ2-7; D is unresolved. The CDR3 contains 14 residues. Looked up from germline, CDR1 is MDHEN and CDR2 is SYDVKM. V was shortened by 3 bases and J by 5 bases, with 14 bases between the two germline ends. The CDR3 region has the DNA TGTGCCAGCAGTTTCTCAGAAATTTCCAACGAGCAGTACTTC. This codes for CASSFSEISNEQYF.

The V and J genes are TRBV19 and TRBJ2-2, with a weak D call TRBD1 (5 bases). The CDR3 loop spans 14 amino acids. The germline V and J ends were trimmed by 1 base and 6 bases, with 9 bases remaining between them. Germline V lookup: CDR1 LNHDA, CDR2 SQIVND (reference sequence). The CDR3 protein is CASSIVFRAGELFF. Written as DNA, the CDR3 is TGTGCCAGTAGTATAGTTTTCAGGGCCGGGGAGCTGTTTTTT.

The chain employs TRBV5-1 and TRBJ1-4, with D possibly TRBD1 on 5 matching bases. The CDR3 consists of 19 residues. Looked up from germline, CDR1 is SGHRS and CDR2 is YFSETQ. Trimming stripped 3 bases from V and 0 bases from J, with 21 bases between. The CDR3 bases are TGCGCCAGCAGCTCCCTTGGTCTTGACTCCAGGGCAACTAATGAAAAACTGTTTTTT. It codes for CASSSLGLDSRATNEKLFF.

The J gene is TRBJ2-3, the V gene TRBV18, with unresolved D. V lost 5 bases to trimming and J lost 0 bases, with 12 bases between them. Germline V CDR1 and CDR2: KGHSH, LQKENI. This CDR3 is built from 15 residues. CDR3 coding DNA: TGTGCCAGCTCATGGGTAGCAGGTAGCACAGATACGCAGTATTTT. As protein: CASSWVAGSTDTQYF.

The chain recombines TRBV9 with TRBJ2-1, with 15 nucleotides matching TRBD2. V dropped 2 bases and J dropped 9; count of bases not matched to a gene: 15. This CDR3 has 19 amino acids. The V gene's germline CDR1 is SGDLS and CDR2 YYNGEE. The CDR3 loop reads CASSVSGLAGGPVGSEQFF. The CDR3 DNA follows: TGTGCCAGCAGCGTGTCCGGACTAGCGGGAGGGCCAGTAGGTAGTGAGCAGTTCTTC. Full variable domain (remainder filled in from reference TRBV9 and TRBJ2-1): DSGVTQTPKHLITATGQRVTLRCSPRSGDLSVYWYQQSLDQGLQFLIQYYNGEERAKGNILERFSAQQFPDLHSELNLSSLELGDSALYFCASSVSGLAGGPVGSEQFFGPGTRLTVL.

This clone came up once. DNA of the CDR3: TGCGCCACCACGCCACCGGGACGCGGGTGGACCGGGGAGCTGTTTTTT. Its translation: CATTPPGRGWTGELFF. The chain joins TRBV5-1 to TRBJ2-2; TRBD1 or TRBD2 may be the D gene (5 bases each). CDR1 SGHRS and CDR2 YFSETQ come from the germline V gene. V was shortened by 9 bases and J by 5 bases, with 23 bases between the two germline ends. This CDR3 is 16 amino acids long.

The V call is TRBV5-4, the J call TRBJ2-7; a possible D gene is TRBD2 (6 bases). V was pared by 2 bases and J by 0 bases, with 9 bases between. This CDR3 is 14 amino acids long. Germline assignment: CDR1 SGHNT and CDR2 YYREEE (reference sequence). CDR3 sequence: CASSFGGVSYEQYF. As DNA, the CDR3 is TGTGCCAGCAGCTTCGGCGGGGTCTCCTACGAGCAGTACTTC.

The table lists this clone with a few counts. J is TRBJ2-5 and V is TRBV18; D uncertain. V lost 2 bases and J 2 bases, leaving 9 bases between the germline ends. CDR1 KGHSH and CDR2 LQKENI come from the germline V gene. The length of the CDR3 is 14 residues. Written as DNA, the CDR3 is TGTGCCAGCTCACCAGCCTCTTCACAAGAGACCCAGTACTTC. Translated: CASSPASSQETQYF.

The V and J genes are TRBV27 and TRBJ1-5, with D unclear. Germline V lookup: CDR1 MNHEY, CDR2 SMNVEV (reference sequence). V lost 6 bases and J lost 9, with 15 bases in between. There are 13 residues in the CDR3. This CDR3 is CASSRTPGWPQHF. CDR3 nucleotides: TGTGCCAGCAGCAGGACCCCCGGATGGCCCCAGCATTTT.

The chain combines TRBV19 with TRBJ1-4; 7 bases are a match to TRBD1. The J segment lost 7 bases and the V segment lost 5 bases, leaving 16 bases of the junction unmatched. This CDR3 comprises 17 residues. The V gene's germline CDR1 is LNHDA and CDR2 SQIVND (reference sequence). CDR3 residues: CASSLDRDGGLGEKLFF. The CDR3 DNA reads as TGTGCCAGTAGTCTCGACAGGGATGGTGGTTTAGGTGAAAAACTGTTTTTT.

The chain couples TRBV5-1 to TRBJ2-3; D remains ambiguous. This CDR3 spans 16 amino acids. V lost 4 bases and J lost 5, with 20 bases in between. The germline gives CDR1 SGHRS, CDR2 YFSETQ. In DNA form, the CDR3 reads TGCGCCAGCAGCGAAAATCCGTTGACGGGCGTAGATACGCAGTATTTT. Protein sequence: CASSENPLTGVDTQYF.

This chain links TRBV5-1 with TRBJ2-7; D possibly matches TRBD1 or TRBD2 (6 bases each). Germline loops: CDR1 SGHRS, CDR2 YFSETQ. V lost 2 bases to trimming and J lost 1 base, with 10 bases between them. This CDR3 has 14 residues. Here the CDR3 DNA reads TGCGCCAGCAGCTTTGGCGGGACATCCTACGAGCAGTACTTC. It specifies CASSFGGTSYEQYF.

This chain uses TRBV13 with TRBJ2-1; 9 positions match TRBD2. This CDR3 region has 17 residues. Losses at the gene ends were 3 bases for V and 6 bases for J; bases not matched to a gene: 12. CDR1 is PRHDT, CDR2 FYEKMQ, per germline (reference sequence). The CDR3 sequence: CASSFWGSGSSRNEQFF. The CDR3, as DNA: TGTGCCAGCAGCTTCTGGGGTAGCGGGAGTAGTCGCAATGAGCAGTTCTTC.